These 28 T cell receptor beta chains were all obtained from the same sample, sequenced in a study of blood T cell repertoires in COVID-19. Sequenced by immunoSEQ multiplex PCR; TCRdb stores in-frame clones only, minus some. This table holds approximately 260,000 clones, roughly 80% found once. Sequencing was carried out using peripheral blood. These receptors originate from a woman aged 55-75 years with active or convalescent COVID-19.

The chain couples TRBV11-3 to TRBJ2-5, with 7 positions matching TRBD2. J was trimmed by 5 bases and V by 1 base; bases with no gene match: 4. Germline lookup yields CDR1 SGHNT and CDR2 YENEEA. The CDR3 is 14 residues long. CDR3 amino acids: CASSLGRGGETQYF. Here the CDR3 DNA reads TGTGCCAGCAGCTTAGGACGGGGAGGGGAGACCCAGTACTTC.

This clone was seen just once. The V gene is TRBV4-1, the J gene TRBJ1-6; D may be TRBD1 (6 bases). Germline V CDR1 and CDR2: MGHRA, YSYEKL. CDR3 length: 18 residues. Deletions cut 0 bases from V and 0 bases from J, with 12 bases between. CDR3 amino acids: CASSQDTGTSSYNSPLHF. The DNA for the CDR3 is TGCGCCAGCAGCCAAGATACGGGGACAAGCTCCTATAATTCACCCCTCCACTTT.

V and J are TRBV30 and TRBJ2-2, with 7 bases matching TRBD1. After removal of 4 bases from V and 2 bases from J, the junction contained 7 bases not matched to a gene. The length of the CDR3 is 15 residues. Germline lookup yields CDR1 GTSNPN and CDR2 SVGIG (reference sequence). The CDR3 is CAWNRDSVNTGELFF. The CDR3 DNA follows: TGTGCCTGGAACCGGGACAGCGTAAACACCGGGGAGCTGTTTTTT. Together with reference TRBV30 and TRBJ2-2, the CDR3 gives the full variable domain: SQTIHQWPATLVQPVGSPLSLECTVEGTSNPNLYWYRQAAGRGLQLLFYSVGIGQISSEVPQNLSASRPQDRQFILSSKKLLLSDSGFYLCAWNRDSVNTGELFFGEGSRLTVL.

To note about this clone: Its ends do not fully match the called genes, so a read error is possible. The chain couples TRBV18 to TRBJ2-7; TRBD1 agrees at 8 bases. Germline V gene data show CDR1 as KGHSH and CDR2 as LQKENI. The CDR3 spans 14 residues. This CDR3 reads CASSPQGVPREQYF. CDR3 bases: TGTGCCAGCTCTCCACAGGGGGTCCCCCGCGAGCAGTACTTC. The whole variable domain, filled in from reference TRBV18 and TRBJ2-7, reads NAGVMQNPRHLVRRRGQEARLRCSPMKGHSHVYWYRQLPEEGLKFMVYLQKENIIDESGMPKERFSAEFPKEGPSILRIQQVVRGDSAAYFCASSPQGVPREQYFGPGTRLTVT.

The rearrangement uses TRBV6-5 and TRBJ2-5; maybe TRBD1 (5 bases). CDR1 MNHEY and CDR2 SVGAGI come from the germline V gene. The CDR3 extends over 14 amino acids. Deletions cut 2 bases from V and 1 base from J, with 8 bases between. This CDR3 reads CASSYGHRQETQYF. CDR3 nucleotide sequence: TGTGCCAGCAGTTACGGACATCGCCAAGAGACCCAGTACTTC.

The CDR3 reads CASSLAGGGLETQYF. Written as DNA, the CDR3 is TGCGCCAGCAGCTTAGCGGGGGGGGGCCTGGAGACCCAGTACTTC. V gene TRBV5-1 combines with J gene TRBJ2-5, with 10 bases matching TRBD2. CDR3 length: 15 amino acids. Losses at the gene ends were 2 bases for V and 5 bases for J; bases not matched to a gene: 6. Germline values: CDR1 SGHRS, CDR2 YFSETQ.

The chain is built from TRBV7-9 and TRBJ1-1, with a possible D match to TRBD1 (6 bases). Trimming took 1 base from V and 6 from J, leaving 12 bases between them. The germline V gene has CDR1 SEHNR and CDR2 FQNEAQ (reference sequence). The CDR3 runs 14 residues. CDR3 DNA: TGTGCCAGCAGCTTAGGGGGGCAGGGCCCTGAAGCTTTCTTT. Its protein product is CASSLGGQGPEAFF.

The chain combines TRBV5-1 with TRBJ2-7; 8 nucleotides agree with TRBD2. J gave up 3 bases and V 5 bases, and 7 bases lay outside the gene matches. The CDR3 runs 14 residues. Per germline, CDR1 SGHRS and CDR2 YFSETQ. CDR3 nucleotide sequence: TGCGCCAGCAGTTTAAGCGGGGGAAACTACGAGCAGTACTTC. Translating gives CASSLSGGNYEQYF. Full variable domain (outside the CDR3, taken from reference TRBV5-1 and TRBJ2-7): KAGVTQTPRYLIKTRGQQVTLSCSPISGHRSVSWYQQTPGQGLQFLFEYFSETQRNKGNFPGRFSGRQFSNSRSEMNVSTLELGDSALYLCASSLSGGNYEQYFGPGTRLTVT.

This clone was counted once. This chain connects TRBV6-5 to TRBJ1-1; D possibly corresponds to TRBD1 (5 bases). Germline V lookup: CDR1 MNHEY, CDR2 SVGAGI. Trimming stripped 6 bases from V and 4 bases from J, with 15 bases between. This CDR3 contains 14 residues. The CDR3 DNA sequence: TGTGCCAGCAGACACCAGGGATCTGTCACTGAAGCTTTCTTT. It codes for CASRHQGSVTEAFF.

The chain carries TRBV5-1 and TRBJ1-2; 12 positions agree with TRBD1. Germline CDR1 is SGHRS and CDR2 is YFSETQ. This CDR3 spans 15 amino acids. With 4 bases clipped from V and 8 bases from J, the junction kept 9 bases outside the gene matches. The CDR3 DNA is TGCGCCAGCAGCCGACTGGGACAGGGGGCGTCCGGCTACACCTTC. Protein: CASSRLGQGASGYTF.

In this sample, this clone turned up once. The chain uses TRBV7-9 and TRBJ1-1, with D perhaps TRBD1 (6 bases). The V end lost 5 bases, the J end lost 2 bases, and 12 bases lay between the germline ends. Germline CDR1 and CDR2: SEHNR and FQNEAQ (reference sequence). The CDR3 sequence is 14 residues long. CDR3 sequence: CASSPPRGNTEAFF. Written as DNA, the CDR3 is TGTGCCAGCAGCCCGCCCAGGGGAAACACTGAAGCTTTCTTT.

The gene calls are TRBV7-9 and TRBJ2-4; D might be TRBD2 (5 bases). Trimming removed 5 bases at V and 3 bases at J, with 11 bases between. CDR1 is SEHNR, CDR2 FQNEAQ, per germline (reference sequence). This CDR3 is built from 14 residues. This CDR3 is CASSNGNFKNIQYF. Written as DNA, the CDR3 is TGTGCCAGCAGCAACGGGAACTTCAAAAACATTCAGTACTTC.

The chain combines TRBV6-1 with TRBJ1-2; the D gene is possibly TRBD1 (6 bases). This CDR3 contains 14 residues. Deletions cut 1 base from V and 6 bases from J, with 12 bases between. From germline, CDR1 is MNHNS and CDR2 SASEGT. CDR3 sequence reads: CASSEGRRTDGYTF. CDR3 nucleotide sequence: TGTGCCAGCAGTGAAGGGAGGAGGACAGATGGCTACACCTTC.

The CDR3 DNA sequence: TGTGCCAGCAGCCCACAGGGGAACGGCAATGGCTACACCTTC. The encoded protein is CASSPQGNGNGYTF. The V call is TRBV6-6, the J call TRBJ1-2; 7 nucleotides align to TRBD1. The germline CDR1 and CDR2 sequences are MNHNY and SVGAGI (reference sequence). V shed 6 bases, J shed 6 bases, and the junction held 10 bases outside the gene matches. This CDR3 contains 14 residues.

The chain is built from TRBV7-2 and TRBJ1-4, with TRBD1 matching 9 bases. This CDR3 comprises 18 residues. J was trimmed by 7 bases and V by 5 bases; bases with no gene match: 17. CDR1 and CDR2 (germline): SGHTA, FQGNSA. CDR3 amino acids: CASSPRGQGSVSGEKLFF. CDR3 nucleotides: TGTGCCAGCAGCCCCCGGGGACAGGGATCTGTCTCGGGTGAAAAACTGTTTTTT. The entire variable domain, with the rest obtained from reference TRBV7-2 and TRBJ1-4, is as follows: GAGVSQSPSNKVTEKGKDVELRCDPISGHTALYWYRQSLGQGLEFLIYFQGNSAPDKSGLPSDRFSAERTGGSVSTLTIQRTQQEDSAVYLCASSPRGQGSVSGEKLFFGSGTQLSVL.

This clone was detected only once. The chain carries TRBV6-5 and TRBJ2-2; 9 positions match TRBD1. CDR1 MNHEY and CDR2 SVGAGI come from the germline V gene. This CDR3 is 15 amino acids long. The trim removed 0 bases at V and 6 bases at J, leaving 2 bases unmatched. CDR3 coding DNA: TGTGCCAGCAGTTACTCGACAGGGGGATCCGGGGAGCTGTTTTTT. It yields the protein CASSYSTGGSGELFF.

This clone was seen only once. CDR3 coding DNA: TGCGCCAGCTCGGAGGGTAACTATGGCTACACCTTC. Translating it yields CASSEGNYGYTF. The V and J genes are TRBV5-1 and TRBJ1-2, with unresolved D. CDR1 is SGHRS and CDR2 is YFSETQ in the germline V gene. The CDR3 sequence is 12 residues long. The ends were cut back, 7 bases at V and 1 base at J, with 8 bases in the middle.

The CDR3 DNA sequence: TGTGCCAGCAGCTTTAGTAACAGCCCTAACTATGGCTACACCTTC. Protein: CASSFSNSPNYGYTF. The chain uses TRBV11-2 and TRBJ1-2, with D unresolved. The CDR3 length is 15 residues. The germline gives CDR1 SGHAT, CDR2 FQNNGV. V gave up 3 bases and J gave up 0 bases, with 11 bases separating them.

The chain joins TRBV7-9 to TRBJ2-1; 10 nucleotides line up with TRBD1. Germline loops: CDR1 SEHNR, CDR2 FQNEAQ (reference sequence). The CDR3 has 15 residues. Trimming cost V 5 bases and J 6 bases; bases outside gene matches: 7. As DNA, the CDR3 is TGTGCCAGCAGCCCAACTGACAGGGGGCCCAATGAGCAGTTCTTC. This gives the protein CASSPTDRGPNEQFF.

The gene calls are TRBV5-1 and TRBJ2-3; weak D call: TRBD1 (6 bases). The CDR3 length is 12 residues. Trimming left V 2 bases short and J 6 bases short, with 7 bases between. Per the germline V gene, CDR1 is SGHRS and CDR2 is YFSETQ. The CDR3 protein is CASSFQGDTQYF. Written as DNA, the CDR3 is TGCGCCAGCAGCTTCCAGGGGGATACGCAGTATTTT.

Here the CDR3 DNA reads TGTGCCAGCAGTGACCCTCAGGGGGCTTATGGCTACACCTTC. Translating it yields CASSDPQGAYGYTF. The chain employs TRBV6-1 and TRBJ1-2, with 8 bases that match TRBD1. Germline CDR1 reads MNHNS; CDR2 reads SASEGT. V lost 3 bases to trimming and J lost 5 bases; unmatched junction nucleotides: 5. The CDR3 runs to 14 residues.

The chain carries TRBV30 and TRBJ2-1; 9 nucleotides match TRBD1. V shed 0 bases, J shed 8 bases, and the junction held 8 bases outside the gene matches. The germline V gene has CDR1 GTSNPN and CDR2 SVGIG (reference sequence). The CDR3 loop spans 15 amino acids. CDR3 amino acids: CAWSVGTGSLDEQFF. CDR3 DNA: TGTGCCTGGAGTGTAGGGACAGGGTCATTAGATGAGCAGTTCTTC.

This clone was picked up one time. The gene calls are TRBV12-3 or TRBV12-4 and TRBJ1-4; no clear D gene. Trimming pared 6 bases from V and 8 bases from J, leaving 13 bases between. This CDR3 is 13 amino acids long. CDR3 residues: CASSSSYGEKLFF. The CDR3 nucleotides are TGTGCCAGCAGCTCGTCGTACGGGGAAAAACTGTTTTTT.

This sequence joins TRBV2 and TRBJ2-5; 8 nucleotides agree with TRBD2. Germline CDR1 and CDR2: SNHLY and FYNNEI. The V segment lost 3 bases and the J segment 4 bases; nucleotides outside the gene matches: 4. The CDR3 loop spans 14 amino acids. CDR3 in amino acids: CASSEAGGAETQYF. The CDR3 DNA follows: TGTGCCAGCAGTGAGGCCGGGGGGGCAGAGACCCAGTACTTC.

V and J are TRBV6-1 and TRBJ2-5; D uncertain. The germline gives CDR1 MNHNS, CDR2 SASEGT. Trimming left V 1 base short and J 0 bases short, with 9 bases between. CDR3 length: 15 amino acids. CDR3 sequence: CASSEGLQYQETQYF. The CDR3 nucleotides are TGTGCCAGCAGTGAAGGGTTACAGTACCAAGAGACCCAGTACTTC.

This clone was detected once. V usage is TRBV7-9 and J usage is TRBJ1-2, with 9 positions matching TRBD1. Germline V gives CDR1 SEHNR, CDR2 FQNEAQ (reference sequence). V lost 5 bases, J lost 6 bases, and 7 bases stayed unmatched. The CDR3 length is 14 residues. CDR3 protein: CASSPPRTGDGYTF. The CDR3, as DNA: TGTGCCAGCAGCCCTCCGAGGACAGGGGATGGCTACACCTTC.

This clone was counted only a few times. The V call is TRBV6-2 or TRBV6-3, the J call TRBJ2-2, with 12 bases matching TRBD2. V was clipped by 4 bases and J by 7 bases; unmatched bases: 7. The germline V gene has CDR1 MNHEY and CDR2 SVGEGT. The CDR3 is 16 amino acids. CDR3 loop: CASSSPSGGAYGELFF. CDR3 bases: TGTGCCAGCAGTTCACCTAGCGGGGGGGCCTACGGGGAGCTGTTTTTT.

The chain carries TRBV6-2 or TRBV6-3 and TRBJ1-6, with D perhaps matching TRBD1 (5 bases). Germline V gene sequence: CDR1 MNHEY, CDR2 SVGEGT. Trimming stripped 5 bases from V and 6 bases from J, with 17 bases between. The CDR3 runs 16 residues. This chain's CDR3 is CASSPNRQQSNSPLHF. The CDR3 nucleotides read TGTGCCAGCAGTCCAAACCGACAGCAAAGTAATTCACCCCTCCACTTT.